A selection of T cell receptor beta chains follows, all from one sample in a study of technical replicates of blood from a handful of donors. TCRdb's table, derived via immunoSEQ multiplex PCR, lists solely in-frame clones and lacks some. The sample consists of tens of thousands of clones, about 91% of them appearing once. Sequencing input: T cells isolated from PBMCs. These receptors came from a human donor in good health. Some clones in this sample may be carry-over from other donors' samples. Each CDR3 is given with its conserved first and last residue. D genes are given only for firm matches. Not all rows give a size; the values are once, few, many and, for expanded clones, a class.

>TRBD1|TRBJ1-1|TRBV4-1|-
TGCGCCAGCAGCCCCCGACAGGGGGCTCATACTGAAGCTTTCTTT
CASSPRQGAHTEAFF
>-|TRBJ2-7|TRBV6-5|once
TGTGCCAGCAGCAGGTCCAGGGACGAGCAGTACTTC
CASSRSRDEQYF
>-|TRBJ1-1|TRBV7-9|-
TGTGCCAGCAGCTTAGGACAGAACACTGAAGCTTTCTTT
CASSLGQNTEAFF
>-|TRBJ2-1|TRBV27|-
TGTGCCAGCAGTTTATGGTGGGCAGGGAACAATGAGCAGTTCTTC
CASSLWWAGNNEQFF
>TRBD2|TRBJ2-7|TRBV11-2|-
TGTGCCAGCAGCTTAGAGGGGGGGTTAGCGATAGAGCAGTACTTC
CASSLEGGLAIEQYF
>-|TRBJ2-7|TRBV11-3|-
TGTGCCAGCAGCTTGGCAAGGGGCACCTACGAGCAGTACTTC
CASSLARGTYEQYF
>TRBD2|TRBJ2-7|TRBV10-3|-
TGTGCCACGGGACTAGCCTCCGAGCAGTACTTC
CATGLASEQYF
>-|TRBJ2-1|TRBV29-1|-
TGCAGCGTTGAGCGAACCTACAATGAGCAGTTCTTC
CSVERTYNEQFF
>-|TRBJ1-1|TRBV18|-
TGTGCCAGCTCACCCCTACGACAGAACACTGAAGCTTTCTTT
CASSPLRQNTEAFF
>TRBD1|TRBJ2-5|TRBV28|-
TGTGCCAGCAGTCCACCGGGACAGCCCCAAGAGACCCAGTACTTC
CASSPPGQPQETQYF
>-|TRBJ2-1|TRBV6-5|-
TGTGCCAGCAGTTACAAAGCGGGTGCCTCCTACAATGAGCAGTTCTTC
CASSYKAGASYNEQFF
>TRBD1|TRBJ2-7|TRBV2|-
TGTGCCGGGGGACAGGATCACGAGCAGTACTTC
CAGGQDHEQYF
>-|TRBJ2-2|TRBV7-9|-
TGTGCCAGCAGCTTAGCGTACTGGAGCGACACCGGGGAGCTGTTTTTT
CASSLAYWSDTGELFF
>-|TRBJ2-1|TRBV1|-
TGCACCAGCAGCCAAGCGGGGTATGAGCAGTTCTTC
CTSSQAGYEQFF
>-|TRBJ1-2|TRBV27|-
TGTGCCAGCAGTTTAGGGGGGGTGGGAAGCTATGGCTACACCTTC
CASSLGGVGSYGYTF
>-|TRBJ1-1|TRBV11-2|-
TGTGCCAGCAGCGCCATAAACATGAACACTGAAGCTTTCTTT
CASSAINMNTEAFF
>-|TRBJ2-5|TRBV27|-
TGTGCCAGCAGCTCGCTAGGACAAGGCGGGAAGACCCAGTACTTC
CASSSLGQGGKTQYF
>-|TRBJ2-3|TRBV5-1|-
TGCGCCAGCAGCTTGGTAATGGACACCACAGATACGCAGTATTTT
CASSLVMDTTDTQYF
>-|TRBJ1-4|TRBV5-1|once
TGCGCCAGCAGGGAAGACAGCCTTAATGAAAAACTGTTTTTT
CASREDSLNEKLFF
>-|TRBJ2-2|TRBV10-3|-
TGTGCCATCAGTGAGTCGCAGCGGACCAACACCGGGGAGCTGTTTTTT
CAISESQRTNTGELFF
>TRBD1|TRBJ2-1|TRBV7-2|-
TGTGCCAGCAGTGTGACAGGGTTAATCAATGAGCAGTTCTTC
CASSVTGLINEQFF
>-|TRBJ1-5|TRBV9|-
TGTGCCAGCAGCCCCCATGGGGGAGGCAACAATCAGCCCCAGCATTTT
CASSPHGGGNNQPQHF
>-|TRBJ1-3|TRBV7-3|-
TGTGCCAGCAGCCCAGGTGCGCGCTCTGGAAACACCATATATTTT
CASSPGARSGNTIYF
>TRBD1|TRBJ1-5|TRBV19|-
TGTGCCAGTAGTATAGGTGGACAGGCCTCTTTCAATCAGCCCCAGCATTTT
CASSIGGQASFNQPQHF